This T cell receptor beta chain was profiled in a study of Ad26.COV2.S vaccination and SARS-CoV-2 variants. Measured with immunoSEQ multiplex PCR; TCRdb has only the in-frame clones, and not every one. The repertoire includes over 110,000 clones, roughly 85% of them detected once, and around 5% sits in the top ten. CDR3 size: 13 residues. V was cut by 3 bases and J by 3 bases, with 8 bases left in between. The chain couples TRBV12-3 or TRBV12-4 to TRBJ2-5, with TRBD1 as a possible D gene (7 bases). Sequencing was performed on peripheral blood, taken after recovery from COVID-19. The clonotype comes from a human donor who had recovered from COVID-19. The chain's CDR3 is CASSFRGEETQYF. As DNA, the CDR3 is TGTGCCAGCAGTTTCAGGGGGGAAGAGACCCAGTACTTC.